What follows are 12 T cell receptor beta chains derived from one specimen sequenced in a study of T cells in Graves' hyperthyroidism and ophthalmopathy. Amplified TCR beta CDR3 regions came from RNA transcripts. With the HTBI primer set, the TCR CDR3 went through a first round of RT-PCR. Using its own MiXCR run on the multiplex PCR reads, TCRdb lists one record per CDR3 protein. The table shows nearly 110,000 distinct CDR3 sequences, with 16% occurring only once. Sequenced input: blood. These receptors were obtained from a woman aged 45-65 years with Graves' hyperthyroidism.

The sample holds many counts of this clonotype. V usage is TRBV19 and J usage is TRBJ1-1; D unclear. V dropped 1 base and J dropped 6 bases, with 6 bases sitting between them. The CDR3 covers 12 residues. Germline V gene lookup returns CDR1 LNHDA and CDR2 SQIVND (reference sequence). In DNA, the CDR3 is TGTGCCAGTAGTATAGGAGGATCTGAAGCTTTCTTT. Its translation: CASSIGGSEAFF.

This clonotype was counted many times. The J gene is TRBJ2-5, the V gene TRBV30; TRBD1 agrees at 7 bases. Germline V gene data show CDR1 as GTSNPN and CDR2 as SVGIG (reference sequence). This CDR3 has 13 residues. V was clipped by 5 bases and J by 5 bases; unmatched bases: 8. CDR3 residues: CAWGTAYKETQYF. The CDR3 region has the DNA TGTGCCTGGGGGACAGCATACAAGGAGACCCAGTACTTC.

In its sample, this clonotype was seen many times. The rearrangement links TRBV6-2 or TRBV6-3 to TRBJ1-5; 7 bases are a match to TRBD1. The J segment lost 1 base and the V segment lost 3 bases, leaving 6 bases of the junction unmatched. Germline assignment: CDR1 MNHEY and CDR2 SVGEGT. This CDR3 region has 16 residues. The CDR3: CASSYFGTVSNQPQHF. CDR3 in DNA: TGTGCCAGCAGTTATTTCGGGACAGTCAGCAATCAGCCCCAGCATTTT.

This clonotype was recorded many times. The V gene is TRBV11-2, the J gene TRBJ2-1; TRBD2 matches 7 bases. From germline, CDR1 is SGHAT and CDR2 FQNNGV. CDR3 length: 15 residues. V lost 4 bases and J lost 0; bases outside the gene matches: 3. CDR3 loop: CASSSERDSYNEQFF. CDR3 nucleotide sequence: TGTGCCAGCAGCTCCGAGCGGGACTCCTACAATGAGCAGTTCTTC.

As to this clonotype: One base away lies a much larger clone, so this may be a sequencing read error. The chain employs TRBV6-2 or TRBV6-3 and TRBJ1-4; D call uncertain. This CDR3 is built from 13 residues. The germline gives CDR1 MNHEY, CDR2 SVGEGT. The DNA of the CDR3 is TGTGCCAGCAGGCGCCCCTTAAATGAAAAACTGCTTTTT. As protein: CASRRPLNEKLLF.

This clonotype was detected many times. CDR3 protein: CASSPAGAGELFF. CDR3 bases: TGCGCCAGCAGCCCCGCCGGGGCCGGGGAGCTGTTTTTT. The V gene is TRBV5-1, the J gene TRBJ2-2; a weak D match, TRBD2 (5 bases). The germline V gene has CDR1 SGHRS and CDR2 YFSETQ. Between the trimmed V and J ends, which lost 4 bases and 6 bases, there was a span of 10 bases. The CDR3 contains 13 residues.

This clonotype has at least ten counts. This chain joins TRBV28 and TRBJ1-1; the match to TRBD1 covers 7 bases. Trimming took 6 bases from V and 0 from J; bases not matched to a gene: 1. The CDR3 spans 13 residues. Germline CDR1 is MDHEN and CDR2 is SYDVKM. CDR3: CASSQGVNTEAFF. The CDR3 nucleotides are TGTGCCAGCAGCCAGGGGGTGAACACTGAAGCTTTCTTT.

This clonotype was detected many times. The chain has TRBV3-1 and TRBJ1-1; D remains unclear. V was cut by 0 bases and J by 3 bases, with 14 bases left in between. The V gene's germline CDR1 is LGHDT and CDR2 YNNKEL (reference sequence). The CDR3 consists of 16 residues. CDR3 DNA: TGTGCCAGCAGCCAAGAATTGGGTGGTTGGGACACTGAAGCTTTCTTT. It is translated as CASSQELGGWDTEAFF.

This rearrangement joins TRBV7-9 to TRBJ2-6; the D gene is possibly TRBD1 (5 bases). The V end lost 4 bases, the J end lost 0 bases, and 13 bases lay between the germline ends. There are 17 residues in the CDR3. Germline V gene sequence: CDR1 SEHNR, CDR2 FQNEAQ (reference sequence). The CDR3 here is CASSSADSHSGANVLTF. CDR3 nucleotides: TGTGCCAGCAGCTCCGCTGACAGCCACTCTGGGGCCAACGTCCTGACTTTC.

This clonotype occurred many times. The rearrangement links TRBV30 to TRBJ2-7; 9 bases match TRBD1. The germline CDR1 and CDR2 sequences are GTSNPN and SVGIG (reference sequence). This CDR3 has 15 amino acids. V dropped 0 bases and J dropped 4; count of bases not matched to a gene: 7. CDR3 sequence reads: CAWSVGTGWLYEQYF. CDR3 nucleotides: TGTGCCTGGAGTGTCGGGACAGGGTGGTTGTACGAGCAGTACTTC.

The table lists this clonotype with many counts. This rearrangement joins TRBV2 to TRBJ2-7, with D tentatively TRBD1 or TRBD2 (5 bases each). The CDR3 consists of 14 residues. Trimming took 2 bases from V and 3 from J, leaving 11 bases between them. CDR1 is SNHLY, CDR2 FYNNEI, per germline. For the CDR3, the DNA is TGTGCCAGCAGTGAAACGGGGCTGGTCTACGAGCAGTACGTC. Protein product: CASSETGLVYEQYV.

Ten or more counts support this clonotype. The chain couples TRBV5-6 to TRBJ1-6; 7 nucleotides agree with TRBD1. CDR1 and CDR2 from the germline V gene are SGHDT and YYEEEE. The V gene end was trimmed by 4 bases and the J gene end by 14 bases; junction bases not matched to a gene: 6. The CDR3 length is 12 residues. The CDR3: CASSEGGRALHF. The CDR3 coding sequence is TGTGCCAGCAGCGAAGGGGGCAGGGCCCTCCACTTT.